What follows are 6 T cell receptor beta chains derived from one specimen sequenced in a study of cytotoxic CD8 clonotypes in ibrutinib-treated CLL. Profiling relied on immunoSEQ multiplex PCR, and the TCRdb table lists in-frame clones only, not all of them. The table shows about 68,000 clones, with over 75% occurring only once. The source material was PBMCs, sampled after 12 months of ibrutinib treatment. These receptors all stem from a human donor with chronic lymphocytic leukemia.

The CDR3 here is CASSLGRVPDTQYF. CDR3 DNA sequence: TGTGCCAGCAGCTTAGGGAGGGTCCCAGATACGCAGTATTTT. This chain joins TRBV7-3 and TRBJ2-3; TRBD2 agrees at 7 bases. This CDR3 is built from 14 residues. V lost 2 bases, J lost 4 bases, and 3 bases stayed unmatched. The germline V gene encodes CDR1 SGHTA and CDR2 FQGTGA.

This clone was seen just once. The rearrangement joins TRBV4-3 to TRBJ1-1; 7 bases are a match to TRBD1. CDR3 size: 17 residues. Germline V lookup: CDR1 LGHNA, CDR2 YSLEER. The J segment lost 2 bases and the V segment lost 1 base, leaving 10 bases of the junction unmatched. The CDR3 is CASSQGDSRPFNTEAFF. The CDR3 DNA reads as TGCGCCAGCAGCCAAGGGGACAGCCGACCCTTTAACACTGAAGCTTTCTTT.

This sequence joins TRBV5-1 and TRBJ2-2; the match to TRBD1 covers 9 bases. CDR3 length: 15 amino acids. Germline V gives CDR1 SGHRS, CDR2 YFSETQ. The junction had 3 bases not matched to a gene; V was cut back by 1 base and J by 5 bases. The CDR3, as DNA: TGCGCCAGCAGCTTGTGGACAGGGGCTACCGGGGAGCTGTTTTTT. As protein: CASSLWTGATGELFF. The full variable domain, with the rest looked up from reference TRBV5-1 and TRBJ2-2, is KAGVTQTPRYLIKTRGQQVTLSCSPISGHRSVSWYQQTPGQGLQFLFEYFSETQRNKGNFPGRFSGRQFSNSRSEMNVSTLELGDSALYLCASSLWTGATGELFFGEGSRLTVL.

This clone came up once. This sequence joins TRBV19 and TRBJ2-3; D is possibly TRBD2 (5 bases). Germline V gives CDR1 LNHDA, CDR2 SQIVND (reference sequence). The CDR3 is 15 residues long. Trimming stripped 3 bases from V and 1 base from J, with 11 bases between. CDR3: CASSIGVWGTDTQYF. The CDR3 DNA reads TGTGCCAGTAGTATCGGGGTCTGGGGCACAGATACGCAGTATTTT.

The chain recombines TRBV7-9 with TRBJ2-5; D not certain. This CDR3 has 14 residues. The germline CDR1 and CDR2 sequences are SEHNR and FQNEAQ (reference sequence). Between the trimmed V and J ends, which lost 5 bases and 7 bases, there was a span of 17 bases. In DNA form, the CDR3 reads TGTGCCAGCAGCCTAACACAATCTTTGGGGACCCAGTACTTC. Translating it yields CASSLTQSLGTQYF. Drawing the rest from reference TRBV7-9 and TRBJ2-5, the complete variable domain is DTGVSQNPRHKITKRGQNVTFRCDPISEHNRLYWYRQTLGQGPEFLTYFQNEAQLEKSRLLSDRFSAERPKGSFSTLEIQRTEQGDSAMYLCASSLTQSLGTQYFGPGTRLLVL.

The chain joins TRBV28 to TRBJ1-2; D is unclear. Per germline, CDR1 MDHEN and CDR2 SYDVKM. V lost 1 base, J lost 8 bases, and 8 bases lay in between. The CDR3 consists of 12 residues. As DNA, the CDR3 is TGTGCCAGCAGTTTATTGACATGGGGCTACACCTTC. The encoded protein is CASSLLTWGYTF.